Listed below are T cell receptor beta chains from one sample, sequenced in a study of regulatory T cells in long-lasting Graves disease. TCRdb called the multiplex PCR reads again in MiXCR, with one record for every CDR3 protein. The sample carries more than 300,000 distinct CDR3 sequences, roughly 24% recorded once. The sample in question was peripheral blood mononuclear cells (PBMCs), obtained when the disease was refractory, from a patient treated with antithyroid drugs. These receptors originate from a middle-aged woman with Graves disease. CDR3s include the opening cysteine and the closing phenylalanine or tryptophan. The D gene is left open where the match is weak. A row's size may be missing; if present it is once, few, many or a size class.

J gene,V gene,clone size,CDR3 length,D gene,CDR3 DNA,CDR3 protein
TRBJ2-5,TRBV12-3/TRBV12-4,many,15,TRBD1,TGTGCCAGCAGTTTATCGACAGGGGGACAAGAGACCCAGTACTTC,CASSLSTGGQETQYF
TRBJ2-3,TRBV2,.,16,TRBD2,TGTGCCAGCAGTGGGGGGACTAGCGGTAGCACAGATACGCAGTATTTT,CASSGGTSGSTDTQYF
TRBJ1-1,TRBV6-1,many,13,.,TGTGCCAGCATAGCGACAGTGAACACTGAAGCTTTCTTT,CASIATVNTEAFF
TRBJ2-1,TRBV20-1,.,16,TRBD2,TGCAGTGCTAGAGATCTGGCGGGAGTTCTCTACAATGAGCAGTTCTTC,CSARDLAGVLYNEQFF
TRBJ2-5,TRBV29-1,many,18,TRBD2,TGCAGCGTTGAAGATCCCGTGACTAGCGGGAGGGCCCCAGAGACCCAGTACTTC,CSVEDPVTSGRAPETQYF
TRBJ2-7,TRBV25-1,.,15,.,TGTGCCAGCAGTGGGGACCGGGGGTATGGCTACGAGCAGTACTTC,CASSGDRGYGYEQYF
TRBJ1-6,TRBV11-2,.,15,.,TGTGCCAGCAGCTTAACCGACGCCGATAATTCACCCCTCCACTTT,CASSLTDADNSPLHF
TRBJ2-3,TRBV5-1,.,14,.,TGCGCCAGCAAACTGACAACGGAGGAGGATACGCAGTATTTT,CASKLTTEEDTQYF
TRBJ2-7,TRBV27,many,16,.,TGTGCCAGCAGTTCGGGAGACCCGGGAGTCCTCTACGAGCAGTACTTC,CASSSGDPGVLYEQYF
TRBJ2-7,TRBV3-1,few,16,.,TGTGCCAGCAGCCAAGAACTGGCTGTGAGGACCTACGAGCAGTACTTC,CASSQELAVRTYEQYF
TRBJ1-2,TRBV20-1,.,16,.,TGCAGTGCTCCATGGAAGGGGGATCCCATATTGGGTGGCTACACCTTC,CSAPWKGDPILGGYTF
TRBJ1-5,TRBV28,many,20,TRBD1,TGTGCCAGCAGTCGATGGACAGGGGCCATCGCTTCCTTAGCAAATCAGCCCCAGCATTTT,CASSRWTGAIASLANQPQHF
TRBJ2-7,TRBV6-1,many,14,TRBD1,TGTGCCAGCACCAATGACAGGGCTCCCTACGAGCAGTACTTC,CASTNDRAPYEQYF
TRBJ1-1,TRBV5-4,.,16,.,TGTGCCAGCAGCTCGCCACGGGAGGCCTTGGGGACTGAAGCTTTCTTT,CASSSPREALGTEAFF
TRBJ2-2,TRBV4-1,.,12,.,TGCGCCAGCAGCCAAAACAGCGGGGAGCTGTTTTTT,CASSQNSGELFF
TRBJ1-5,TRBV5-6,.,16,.,TGTGCCAGCAGCTGGGGGGGCGGGACAATCAATCAGCCCCAGCATTTT,CASSWGGGTINQPQHF
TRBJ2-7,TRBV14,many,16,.,TGTGCCAGCAGCCATGCCGGACTCAAGAGCTCCTACGAGCAGTACTTC,CASSHAGLKSSYEQYF
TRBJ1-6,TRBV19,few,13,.,TGTGCCACCCAGGCCCAGGTTACTTCACCCCTCCACTTT,CATQAQVTSPLHF
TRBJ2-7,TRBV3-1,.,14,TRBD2,TGTGCCAGCAGCCCGGCGGGAGGGCCCCACGAGCAGTACTTC,CASSPAGGPHEQYF
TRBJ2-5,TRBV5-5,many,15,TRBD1,TGTGCCAGCAGCCACGTCCCGGGACAGGGGGAGACCCAGTACTTC,CASSHVPGQGETQYF
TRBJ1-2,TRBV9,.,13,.,TGTGCCAGCAGCGTCGGAGGGTTGGATGGCTACACCTTC,CASSVGGLDGYTF
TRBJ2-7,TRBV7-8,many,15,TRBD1,TGTGCCAGCAGACAGGGGACAAACTGCTCCTACGAGCAGTACTTC,CASRQGTNCSYEQYF
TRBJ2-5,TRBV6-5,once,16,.,TGTGCCAGCAGTTACCGAATAGCACAGAAGCAAGAGACCCAGTACTTC,CASSYRIAQKQETQYF
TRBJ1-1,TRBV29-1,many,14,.,TGCAGCGTCGGGGGGCGGGCGGGGTTCACTGAAGCTTTCTTT,CSVGGRAGFTEAFF
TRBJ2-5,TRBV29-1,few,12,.,TGCAGCGTTTCGGGACTTAAAGAGACCCAGTACTTC,CSVSGLKETQYF
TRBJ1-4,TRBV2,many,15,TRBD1,TGTGCCAGCAGTTTACAGGGGGCAGGGACCGAAAAACTGTTTTTT,CASSLQGAGTEKLFF
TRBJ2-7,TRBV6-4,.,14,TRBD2,TGCGCCAGCAGTCCGACTAGCGGGAGGGTGGTGCAGTACTTC,CASSPTSGRVVQYF
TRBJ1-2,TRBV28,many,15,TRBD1,TGTGCCAGCAGTTTCATCGGACAGGGCACACAGGGCTACACCTTC,CASSFIGQGTQGYTF
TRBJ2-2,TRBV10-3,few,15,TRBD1,TGTGCCATCAGTGAGTCGACAGGGAGCACCGGGGAGCTGTTTTTT,CAISESTGSTGELFF
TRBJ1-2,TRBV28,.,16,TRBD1,TGTGCCAGCAGTTTAGGGGGGACAGGGGGCGGCCATGGCTACACCTTC,CASSLGGTGGGHGYTF
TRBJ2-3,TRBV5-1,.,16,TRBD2,TGCGCCAGCAGCTTGTTCGGGAGGGGAGGCACAGATACGCAGTATTTT,CASSLFGRGGTDTQYF
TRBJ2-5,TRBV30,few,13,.,TGTGCCTGGAGTGGACAGTCCCAAGAGACCCAGTACTTC,CAWSGQSQETQYF
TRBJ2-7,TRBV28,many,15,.,TGTGCCAGCAGTTTATCAGTGAAAAGCTCCTACGAGCAGTACTTC,CASSLSVKSSYEQYF